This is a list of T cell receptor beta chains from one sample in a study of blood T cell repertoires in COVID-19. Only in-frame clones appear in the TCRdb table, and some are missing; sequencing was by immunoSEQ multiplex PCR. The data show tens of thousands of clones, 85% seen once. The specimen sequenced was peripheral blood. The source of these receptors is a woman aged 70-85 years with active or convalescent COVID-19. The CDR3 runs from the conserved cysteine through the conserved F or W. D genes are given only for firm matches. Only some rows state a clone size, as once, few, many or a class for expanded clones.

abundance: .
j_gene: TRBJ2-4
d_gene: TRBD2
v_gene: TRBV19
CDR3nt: TGTGCCAGTAGTATAGATCTTAACAGCGGGAAGAACATTCAGTACTTC
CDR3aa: CASSIDLNSGKNIQYF

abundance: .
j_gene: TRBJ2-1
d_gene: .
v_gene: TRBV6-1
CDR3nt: TGTGCCAGCAGTGAAGGTAGACAGCGTTACAATGAGCAGTTCTTC
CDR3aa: CASSEGRQRYNEQFF

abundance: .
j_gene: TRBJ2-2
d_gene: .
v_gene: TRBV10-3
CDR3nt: TGTGCCATCAGTGAGTCGGGGAGCTCCACCGGGGAGCTGTTTTTT
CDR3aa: CAISESGSSTGELFF

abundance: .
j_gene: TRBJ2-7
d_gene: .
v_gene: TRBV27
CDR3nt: TGTGCCAGCAGTCCTATTGGACACTCCTACGAGCAGTACTTC
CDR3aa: CASSPIGHSYEQYF

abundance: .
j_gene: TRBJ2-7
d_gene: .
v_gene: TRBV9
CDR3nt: TGTGCCAGCAGCGTAGGGCAGGGCGCCCTCCAGTACTTC
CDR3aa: CASSVGQGALQYF

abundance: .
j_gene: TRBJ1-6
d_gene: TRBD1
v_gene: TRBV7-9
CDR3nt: TGTGCCAGCAGCAATTCCGGGACAGTTTCACCCCTCCACTTT
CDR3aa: CASSNSGTVSPLHF

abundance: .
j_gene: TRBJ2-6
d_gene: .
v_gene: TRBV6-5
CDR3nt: TGTGCCAGCAGTCCCTGGAGCTCTGGGGCCAACGTCCTGACTTTC
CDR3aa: CASSPWSSGANVLTF

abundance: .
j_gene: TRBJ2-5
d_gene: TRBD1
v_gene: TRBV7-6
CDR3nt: TGTGCCAGCACCAGGGGACAGGGGAGTTCGGAGACCCAGTACTTC
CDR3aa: CASTRGQGSSETQYF

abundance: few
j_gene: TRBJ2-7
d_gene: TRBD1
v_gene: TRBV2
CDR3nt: TGTGCCAGCAGTGGGGGACAGGAGATTTCTTCCTACGAGCAGTACTTC
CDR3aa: CASSGGQEISSYEQYF

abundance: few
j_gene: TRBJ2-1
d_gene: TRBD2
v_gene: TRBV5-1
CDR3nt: TGCGCCAGCAGGCCGGGACTAGCGGGGGGGCGAAATGAGCAGTTCTTC
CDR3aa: CASRPGLAGGRNEQFF

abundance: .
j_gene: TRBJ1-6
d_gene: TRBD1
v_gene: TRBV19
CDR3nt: TGTGCCAGTAGTATTCTCTGGGACAGGGGTGATTCACCCCTCCACTTT
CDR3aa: CASSILWDRGDSPLHF

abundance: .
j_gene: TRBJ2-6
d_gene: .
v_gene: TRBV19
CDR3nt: TGTGCCAGTAGTATTGGGACAAATCGTGGAACCAACGTCCTGACTTTC
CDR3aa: CASSIGTNRGTNVLTF

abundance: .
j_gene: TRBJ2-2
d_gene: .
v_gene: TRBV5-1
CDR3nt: TGCGCCAGCAGCCCATTCGGTGGCGCTCAAGGGGTAGGGGAGCTGTTTTTT
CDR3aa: CASSPFGGAQGVGELFF

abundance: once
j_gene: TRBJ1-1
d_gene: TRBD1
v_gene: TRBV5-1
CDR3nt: TGCGCCAGCAGTTATCCCCGGACAGGGGGCCTGAACACTGAAGCTTTCTTT
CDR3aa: CASSYPRTGGLNTEAFF

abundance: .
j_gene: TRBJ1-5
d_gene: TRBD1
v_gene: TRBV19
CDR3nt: TGTGCCAGTAGTATGATGGCAGGGGGTGGCAATCAGCCCCAGCATTTT
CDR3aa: CASSMMAGGGNQPQHF

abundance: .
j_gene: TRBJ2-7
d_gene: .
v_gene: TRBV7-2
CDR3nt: TGTGCCAGCAGCGGCGGGGTTAGTGGGGAGCAGTACTTC
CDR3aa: CASSGGVSGEQYF

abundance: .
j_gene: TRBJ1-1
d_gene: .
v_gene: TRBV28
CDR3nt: TGTGCCACCGGGGAGGTCGGGTTTGAAGCTTTCTTT
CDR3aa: CATGEVGFEAFF

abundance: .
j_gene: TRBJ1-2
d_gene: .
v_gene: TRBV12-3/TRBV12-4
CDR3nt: TGTGCCAGCAGTTTACTCTACTATGGCTACACCTTC
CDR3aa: CASSLLYYGYTF

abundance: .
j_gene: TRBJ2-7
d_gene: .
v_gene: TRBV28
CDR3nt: TGTGCCAGCAGTTCAACCCAGACGGGGACCTACGAGCAGTACTTC
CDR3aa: CASSSTQTGTYEQYF

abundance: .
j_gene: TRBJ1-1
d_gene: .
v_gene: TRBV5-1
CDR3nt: TGCGCCAGCAGCCAGTTGGGGGGATCCACCACTGAAGCTTTCTTT
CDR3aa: CASSQLGGSTTEAFF

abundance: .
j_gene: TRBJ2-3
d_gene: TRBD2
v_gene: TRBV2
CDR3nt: TGTGCCAGCACCAATGGCGGGGGGTCCACAGATACGCAGTATTTT
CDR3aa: CASTNGGGSTDTQYF

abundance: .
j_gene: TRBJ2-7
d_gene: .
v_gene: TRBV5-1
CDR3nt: TGCGCCAGCAGCTTTATCGGGATCGAATACGAGCAGTACTTC
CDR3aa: CASSFIGIEYEQYF

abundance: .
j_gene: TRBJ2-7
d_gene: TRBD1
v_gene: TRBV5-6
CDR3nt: TGTGCCAGCAGATCCCGACAGGGCCACTACGAGCAGTACTTC
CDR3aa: CASRSRQGHYEQYF

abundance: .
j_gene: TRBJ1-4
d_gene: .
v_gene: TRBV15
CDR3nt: TGTGCCACCAGCGGGCGGGGAGGGGGAGATGAAAAACTGTTTTTT
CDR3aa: CATSGRGGGDEKLFF

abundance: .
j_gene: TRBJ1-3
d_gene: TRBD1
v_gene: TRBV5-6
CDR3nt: TGTGCCAGCAGCGTGACAGGGTCCGGAAACACCATATATTTT
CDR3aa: CASSVTGSGNTIYF

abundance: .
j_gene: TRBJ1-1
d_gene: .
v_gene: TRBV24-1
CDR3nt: TGTGCCGGCCTCGAAGCTTTCTTT
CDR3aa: CAGLEAFF

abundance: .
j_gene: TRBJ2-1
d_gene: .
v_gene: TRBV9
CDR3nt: TGTGCCAGCAGCGACAACAGGAGTAGTGGTCACAATGAGCAGTTCTTC
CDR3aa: CASSDNRSSGHNEQFF

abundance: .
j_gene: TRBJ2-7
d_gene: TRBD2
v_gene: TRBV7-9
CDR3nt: TGTGCCAGCAGCTACAGCGGGGGCCGCTCCTACGAGCAGTACTTC
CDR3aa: CASSYSGGRSYEQYF

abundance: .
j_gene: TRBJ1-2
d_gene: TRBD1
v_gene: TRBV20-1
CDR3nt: TGCAGTGCTAGTGAAGGGGGCGAGGTTGCTTTTTATGGCTACACCTTC
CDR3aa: CSASEGGEVAFYGYTF

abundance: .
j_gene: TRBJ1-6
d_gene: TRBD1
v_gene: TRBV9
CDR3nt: TGTGCCAGCAGCGCGACAGGGGGCGCGGGGGGCTCCTATAATTCACCCCTCCACTTT
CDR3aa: CASSATGGAGGSYNSPLHF

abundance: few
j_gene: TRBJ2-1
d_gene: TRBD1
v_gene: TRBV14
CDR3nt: TGTGCCAGCAGCACCCCTTGGGACAGGGGGCAGAATGAGCAGTTCTTC
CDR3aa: CASSTPWDRGQNEQFF

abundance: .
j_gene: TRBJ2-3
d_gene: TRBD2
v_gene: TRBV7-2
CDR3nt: TGTGCCAGCAGCTCGCCCGTATCAGTAGCGGGGGCAGATACGCAGTATTTT
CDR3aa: CASSSPVSVAGADTQYF

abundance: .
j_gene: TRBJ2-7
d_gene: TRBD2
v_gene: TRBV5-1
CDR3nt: TGCGCCAGCACGGTAGCGGGGAACTACCAGTACGAGCAGTACTTC
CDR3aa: CASTVAGNYQYEQYF

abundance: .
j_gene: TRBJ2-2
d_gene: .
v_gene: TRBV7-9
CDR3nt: TGTGCCAGCAGCTTCACACAACGCAGGCGCACCGGGGAGCTGTTTTTT
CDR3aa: CASSFTQRRRTGELFF

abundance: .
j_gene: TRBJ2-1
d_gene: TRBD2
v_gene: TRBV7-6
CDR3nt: TGTGCCAGCAGCATACCTAGCGGGCTCACTAATGAGCAGTTCTTC
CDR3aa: CASSIPSGLTNEQFF

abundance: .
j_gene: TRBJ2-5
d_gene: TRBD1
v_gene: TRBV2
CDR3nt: TGTGCCAGCAGGGACAGGCGAGGGACCCAGTACTTC
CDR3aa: CASRDRRGTQYF

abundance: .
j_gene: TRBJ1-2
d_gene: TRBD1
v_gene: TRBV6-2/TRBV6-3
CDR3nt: TGTGCCAGCAGCGACAGGGGTGATCATGGCTACACCTTC
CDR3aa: CASSDRGDHGYTF

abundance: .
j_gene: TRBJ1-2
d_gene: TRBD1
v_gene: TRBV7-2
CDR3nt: TGTGCCAGCAGCGCCGAAGCGACAGGGGGGGCATATGGCTACACCTTC
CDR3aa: CASSAEATGGAYGYTF

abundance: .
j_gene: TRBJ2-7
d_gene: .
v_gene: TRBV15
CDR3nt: TGTGCCACCAGCAGAGTGGCGGCCGGGTACGAGCAGTACTTC
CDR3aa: CATSRVAAGYEQYF

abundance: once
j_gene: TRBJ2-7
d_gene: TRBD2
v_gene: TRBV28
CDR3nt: TGTGCCAGCAGCCCAGCCGGGACTAGTCCCTACGAGCAGTACTTC
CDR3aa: CASSPAGTSPYEQYF

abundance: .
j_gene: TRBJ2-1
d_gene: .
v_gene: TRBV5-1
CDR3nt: TGCGCCAGCAGCTTGGGGGCTAACACCAATGAGCAGTTCTTC
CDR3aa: CASSLGANTNEQFF

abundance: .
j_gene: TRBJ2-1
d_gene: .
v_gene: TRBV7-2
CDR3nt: TGTGCCAGCAGCTCGGGGGGCGTTTCCTACAATGAGCAGTTCTTC
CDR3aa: CASSSGGVSYNEQFF

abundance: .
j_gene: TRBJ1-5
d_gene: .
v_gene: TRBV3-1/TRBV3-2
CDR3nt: TGTGCCAGCAGCCAAGTTATGGGAGGCGAGCAGCCCCAGCATTTT
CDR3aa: CASSQVMGGEQPQHF

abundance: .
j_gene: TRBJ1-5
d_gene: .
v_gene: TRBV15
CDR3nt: TGTGCCACCAGCAGGAACTTGCACAGCTTCAATCAGCCCCAGCATTTT
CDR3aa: CATSRNLHSFNQPQHF

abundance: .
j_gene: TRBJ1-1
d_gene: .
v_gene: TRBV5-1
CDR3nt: TGCGCCAGCAGACTGGGGGCAGAGAACACTGAAGCTTTCTTT
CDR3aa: CASRLGAENTEAFF

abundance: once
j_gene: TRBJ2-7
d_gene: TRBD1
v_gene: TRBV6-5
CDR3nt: TGTGCCAGCACTTCAGTTGACAGGGCCGCCTACGAGCAGTACTTC
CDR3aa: CASTSVDRAAYEQYF

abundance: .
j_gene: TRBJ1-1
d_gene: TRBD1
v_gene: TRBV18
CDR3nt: TGTGCCAGCTCACCATTCCGGACAGGGCAGAACACTGAAGCTTTCTTT
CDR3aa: CASSPFRTGQNTEAFF

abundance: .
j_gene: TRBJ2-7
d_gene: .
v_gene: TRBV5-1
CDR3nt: TGCGCCAGCAGCCCAACTCCAGGGGGGAGCTCCTACGAGCAGTACTTC
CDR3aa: CASSPTPGGSSYEQYF

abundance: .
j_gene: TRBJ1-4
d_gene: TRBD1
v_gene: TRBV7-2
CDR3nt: TGTGCCAGCAGCTCCCGGACAGGCCTATTTTTAACTAATGAAAAACTGTTTTTT
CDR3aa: CASSSRTGLFLTNEKLFF

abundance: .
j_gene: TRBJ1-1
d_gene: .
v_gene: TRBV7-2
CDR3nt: TGTGCCAGCAGCTTCTCCGGGAACACTGAAGCTTTCTTT
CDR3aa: CASSFSGNTEAFF

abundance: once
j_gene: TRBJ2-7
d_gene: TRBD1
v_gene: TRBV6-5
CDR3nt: TGTGCCAGCAGTTACCCCGGGACAGGGGAGAAGCAGTACTTC
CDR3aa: CASSYPGTGEKQYF

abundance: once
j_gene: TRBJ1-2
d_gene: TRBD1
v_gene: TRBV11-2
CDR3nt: TGTGCCAGCAGCTCACTCCGGGACAGAGATATCTATGGCTACACCTTC
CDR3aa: CASSSLRDRDIYGYTF

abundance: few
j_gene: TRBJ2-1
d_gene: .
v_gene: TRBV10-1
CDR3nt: TGCGCCAGCAGTGAGGCGGGGGCCCCATACAATGAGCAGTTCTTC
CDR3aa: CASSEAGAPYNEQFF

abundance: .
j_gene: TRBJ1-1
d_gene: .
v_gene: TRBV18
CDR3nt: TGTGCCAGCTCACCAGCCATTGGCGGGGGGAACACTGAAGCTTTCTTT
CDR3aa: CASSPAIGGGNTEAFF